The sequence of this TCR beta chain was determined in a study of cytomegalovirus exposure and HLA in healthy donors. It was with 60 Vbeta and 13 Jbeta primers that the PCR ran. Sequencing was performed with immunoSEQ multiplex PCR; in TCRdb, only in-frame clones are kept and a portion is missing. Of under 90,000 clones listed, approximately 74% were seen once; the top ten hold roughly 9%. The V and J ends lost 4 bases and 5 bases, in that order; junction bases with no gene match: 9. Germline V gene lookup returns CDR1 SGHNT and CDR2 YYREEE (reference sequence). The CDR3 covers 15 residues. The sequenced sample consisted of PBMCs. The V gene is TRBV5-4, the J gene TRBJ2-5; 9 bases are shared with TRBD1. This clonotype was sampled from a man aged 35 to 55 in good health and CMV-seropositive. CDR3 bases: TGTGCCAGCAGCGGAACCGGGACAGGGAAGGAGACCCAGTACTTC. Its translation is CASSGTGTGKETQYF.